This T cell receptor (beta chain) emerged from a study of cytomegalovirus exposure and HLA in healthy donors. Whole-study context: Among fewer than 500 genotyped donors, around 80% fell in the Caucasian-associated ancestry cluster.

The study, taken as a whole, reports: Indistinguishable V segments such as TRBV6-2 and TRBV6-3 were excluded. Prior analysis indicated that the majority of TCR beta V segments exhibited productivity approximately 87% or approximately 30% of the time. Common viral pathogens were later found to be apparently linked to several of the most significant clusters.

Germline loops: CDR1 SGHNT, CDR2 YYREEE (reference sequence). CDR3 length: 12 amino acids. V lost 5 bases and J lost 12, with 12 bases in between. To note about this clone: Antigen specificity is unknown.

Primers for the PCR totalled 60 Vbeta and 13 Jbeta. This table comes from immunoSEQ multiplex PCR, and its TCRdb copy is limited to in-frame clones, with some not included. The table includes 200,000 or so clones, around 77% detected once. V gene TRBV5-4 combines with J gene TRBJ1-6; D gene unclear. Sequenced: PBMCs. This receptor was obtained from a woman aged 30 to 39 in good health and CMV-seronegative. The CDR3 protein is CASRYPGGPLHF. In DNA form, the CDR3 reads TGTGCCAGCAGATATCCCGGCGGACCCCTCCACTTT.